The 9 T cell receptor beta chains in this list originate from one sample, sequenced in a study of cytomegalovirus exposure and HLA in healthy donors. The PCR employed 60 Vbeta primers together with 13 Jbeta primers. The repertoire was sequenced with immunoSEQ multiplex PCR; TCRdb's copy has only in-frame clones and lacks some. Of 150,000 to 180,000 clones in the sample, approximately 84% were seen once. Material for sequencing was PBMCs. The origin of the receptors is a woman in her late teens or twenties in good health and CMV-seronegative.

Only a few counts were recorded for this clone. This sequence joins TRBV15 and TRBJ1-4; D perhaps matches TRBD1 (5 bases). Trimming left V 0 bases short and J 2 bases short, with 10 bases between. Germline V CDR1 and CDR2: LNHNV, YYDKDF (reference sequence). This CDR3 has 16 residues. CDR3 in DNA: TGTGCCACCAGCAGAGAGGGGGAGGCCACTAATGAAAAACTGTTTTTT. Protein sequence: CATSREGEATNEKLFF.

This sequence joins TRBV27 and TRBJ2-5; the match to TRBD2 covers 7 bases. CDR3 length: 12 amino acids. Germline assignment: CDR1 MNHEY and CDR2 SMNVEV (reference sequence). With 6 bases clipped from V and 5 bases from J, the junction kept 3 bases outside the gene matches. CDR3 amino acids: CASRAGGETQYF. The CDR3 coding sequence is TGTGCCAGCAGGGCCGGGGGGGAGACCCAGTACTTC.

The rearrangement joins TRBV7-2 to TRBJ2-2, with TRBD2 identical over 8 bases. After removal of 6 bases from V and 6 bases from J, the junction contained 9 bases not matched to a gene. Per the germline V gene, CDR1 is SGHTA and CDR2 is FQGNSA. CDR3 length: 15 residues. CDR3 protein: CASRGGLAGSGELFF. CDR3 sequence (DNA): TGTGCCAGCAGGGGGGGGCTAGCGGGTTCCGGGGAGCTGTTTTTT. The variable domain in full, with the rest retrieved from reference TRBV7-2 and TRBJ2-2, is GAGVSQSPSNKVTEKGKDVELRCDPISGHTALYWYRQSLGQGLEFLIYFQGNSAPDKSGLPSDRFSAERTGGSVSTLTIQRTQQEDSAVYLCASRGGLAGSGELFFGEGSRLTVL.

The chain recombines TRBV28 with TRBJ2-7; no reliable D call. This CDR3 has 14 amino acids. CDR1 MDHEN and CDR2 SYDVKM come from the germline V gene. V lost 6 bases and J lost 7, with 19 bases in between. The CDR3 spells CASSPLAPGWEQYF. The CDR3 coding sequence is TGTGCCAGCAGCCCGCTGGCCCCAGGATGGGAGCAGTACTTC. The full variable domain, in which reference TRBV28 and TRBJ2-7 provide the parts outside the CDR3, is DVKVTQSSRYLVKRTGEKVFLECVQDMDHENMFWYRQDPGLGLRLIYFSYDVKMKEKGDIPEGYSVSREKKERFSLILESASTNQTSMYLCASSPLAPGWEQYFGPGTRLTVT.

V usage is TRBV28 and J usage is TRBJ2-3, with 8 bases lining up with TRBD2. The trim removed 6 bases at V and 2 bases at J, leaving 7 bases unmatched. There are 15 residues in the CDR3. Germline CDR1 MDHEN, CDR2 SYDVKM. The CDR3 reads CASRERLAYTDTQYF. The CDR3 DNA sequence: TGTGCCAGCAGGGAGCGACTAGCGTACACAGATACGCAGTATTTT.

The CDR3 region is CASSIQTTTNEKLFF. As DNA, the CDR3 is TGTGCCAGTAGTATCCAGACAACAACTAATGAAAAACTGTTTTTT. This chain uses TRBV19 with TRBJ1-4, with D unclear. The CDR3 length is 15 residues. Per germline, CDR1 LNHDA and CDR2 SQIVND (reference sequence). Trimming stripped 3 bases from V and 0 bases from J, with 8 bases between. Complete variable domain (other parts from reference TRBV19 and TRBJ1-4): DGGITQSPKYLFRKEGQNVTLSCEQNLNHDAMYWYRQDPGQGLRLIYYSQIVNDFQKGDIAEGYSVSREKKESFPLTVTSAQKNPTAFYLCASSIQTTTNEKLFFGSGTQLSVL.

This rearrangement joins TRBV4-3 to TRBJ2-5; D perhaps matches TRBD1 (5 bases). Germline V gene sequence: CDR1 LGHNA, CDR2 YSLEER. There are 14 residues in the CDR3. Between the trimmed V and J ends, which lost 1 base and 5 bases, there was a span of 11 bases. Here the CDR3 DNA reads TGCGCCAGCAGCCAAGCCAGGGATTCGGAGACCCAGTACTTC. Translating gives CASSQARDSETQYF.

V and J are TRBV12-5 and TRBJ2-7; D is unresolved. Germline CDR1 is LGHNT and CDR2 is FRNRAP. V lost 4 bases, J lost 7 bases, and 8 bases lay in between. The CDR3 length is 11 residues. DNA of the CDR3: TGTGCTAGTGGTTCCGAGGAAGAGCAGTACTTC. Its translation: CASGSEEEQYF.

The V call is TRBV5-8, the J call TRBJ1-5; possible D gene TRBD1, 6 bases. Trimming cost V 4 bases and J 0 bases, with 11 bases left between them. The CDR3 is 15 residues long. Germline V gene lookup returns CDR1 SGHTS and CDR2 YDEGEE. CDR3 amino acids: CASSHGQNSNQPQHF. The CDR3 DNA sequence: TGTGCCAGCAGCCACGGACAGAATAGCAATCAGCCCCAGCATTTT.